This TCR beta chain was obtained from a study of cytomegalovirus exposure and HLA in healthy donors. Losses at the gene ends were 5 bases for V and 3 bases for J; bases not matched to a gene: 6. Looked up from germline, CDR1 is MNHEY and CDR2 is SVGAGI. The CDR3 consists of 15 residues. It was with 60 Vbeta and 13 Jbeta primers that the PCR ran. Using immunoSEQ multiplex PCR, the repertoire was profiled, and TCRdb retains in-frame clones only, with some absent. The data show 55,000 to 70,000 clones, 83% seen once. The study, taken as a whole, reports: In a later analysis, TCR beta V- and J-gene trimming was associated with a missense DCLRE1C variant.

To note about this clone: The antigen is undetermined.

The receptor was isolated from a human donor in good health. The source material was PBMCs. The V gene is TRBV6-5, the J gene TRBJ2-1; 8 bases line up with TRBD1. The DNA for the CDR3 is TGTGCCAGCAGTCCACAGGGGGAAGGCTACAATGAGCAGTTCTTC. It translates to CASSPQGEGYNEQFF.